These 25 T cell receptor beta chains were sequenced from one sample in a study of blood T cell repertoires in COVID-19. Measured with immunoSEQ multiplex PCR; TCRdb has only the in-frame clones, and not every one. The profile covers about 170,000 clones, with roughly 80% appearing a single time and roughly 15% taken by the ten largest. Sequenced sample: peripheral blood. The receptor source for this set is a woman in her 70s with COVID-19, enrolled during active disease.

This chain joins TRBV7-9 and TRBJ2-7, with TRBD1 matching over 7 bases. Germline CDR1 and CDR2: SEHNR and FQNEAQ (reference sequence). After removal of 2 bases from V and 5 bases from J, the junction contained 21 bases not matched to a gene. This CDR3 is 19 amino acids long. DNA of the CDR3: TGTGCCAGCAGCTTAAAGGTGTCGGGGACAGCGGAAAAAATGAACGAGCAGTACTTC. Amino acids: CASSLKVSGTAEKMNEQYF.

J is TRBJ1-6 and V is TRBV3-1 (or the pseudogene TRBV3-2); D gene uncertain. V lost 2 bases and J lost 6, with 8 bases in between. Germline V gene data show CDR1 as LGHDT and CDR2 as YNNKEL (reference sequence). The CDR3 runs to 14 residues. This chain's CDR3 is CASSQLPRNSPLHF. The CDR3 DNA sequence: TGTGCCAGCAGCCAACTCCCCCGTAATTCACCCCTCCACTTT.

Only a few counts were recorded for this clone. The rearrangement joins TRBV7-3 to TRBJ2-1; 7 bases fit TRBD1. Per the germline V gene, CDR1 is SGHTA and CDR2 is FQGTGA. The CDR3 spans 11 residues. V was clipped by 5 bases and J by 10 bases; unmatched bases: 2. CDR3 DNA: TGTGCCAGCAGCCCAGGGGGAGAGCAGTTCTTC. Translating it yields CASSPGGEQFF.

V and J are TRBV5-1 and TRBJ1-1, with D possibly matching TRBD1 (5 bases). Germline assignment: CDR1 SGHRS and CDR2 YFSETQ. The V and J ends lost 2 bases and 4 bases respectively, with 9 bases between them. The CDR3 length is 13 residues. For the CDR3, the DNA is TGCGCCAGCAGCTTACAGGAGCTCACTGAAGCTTTCTTT. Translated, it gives CASSLQELTEAFF.

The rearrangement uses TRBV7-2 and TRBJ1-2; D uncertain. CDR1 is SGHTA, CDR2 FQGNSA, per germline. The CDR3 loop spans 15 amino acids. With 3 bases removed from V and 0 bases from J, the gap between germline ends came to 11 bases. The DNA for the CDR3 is TGTGCCAGCAGCTTGGCTGCGGGCTCTAACTATGGCTACACCTTC. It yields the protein CASSLAAGSNYGYTF. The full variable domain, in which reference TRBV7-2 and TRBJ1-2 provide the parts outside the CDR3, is GAGVSQSPSNKVTEKGKDVELRCDPISGHTALYWYRQSLGQGLEFLIYFQGNSAPDKSGLPSDRFSAERTGGSVSTLTIQRTQQEDSAVYLCASSLAAGSNYGYTFGSGTRLTVV.

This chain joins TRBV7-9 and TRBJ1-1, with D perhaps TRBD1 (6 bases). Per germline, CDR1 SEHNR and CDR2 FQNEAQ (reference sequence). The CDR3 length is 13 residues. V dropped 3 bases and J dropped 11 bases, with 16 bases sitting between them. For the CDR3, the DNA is TGTGCCAGCAGCTTGGACCTCCCGGGGGGCGCTTTCTTT. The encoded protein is CASSLDLPGGAFF.

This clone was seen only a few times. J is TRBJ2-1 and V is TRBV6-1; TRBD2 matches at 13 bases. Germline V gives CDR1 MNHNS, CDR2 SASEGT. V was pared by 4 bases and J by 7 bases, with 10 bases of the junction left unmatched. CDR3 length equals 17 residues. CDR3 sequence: CASSVTSGRALGNEQFF. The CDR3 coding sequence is TGTGCCAGCAGTGTTACTAGCGGGAGGGCTTTGGGGAATGAGCAGTTCTTC.

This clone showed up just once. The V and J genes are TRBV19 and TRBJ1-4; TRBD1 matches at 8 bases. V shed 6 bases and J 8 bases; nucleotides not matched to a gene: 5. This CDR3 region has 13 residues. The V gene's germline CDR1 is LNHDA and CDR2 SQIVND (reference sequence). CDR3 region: CASRDRVGEKLFF. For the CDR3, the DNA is TGTGCCAGTAGGGACAGGGTGGGAGAAAAACTGTTTTTT.

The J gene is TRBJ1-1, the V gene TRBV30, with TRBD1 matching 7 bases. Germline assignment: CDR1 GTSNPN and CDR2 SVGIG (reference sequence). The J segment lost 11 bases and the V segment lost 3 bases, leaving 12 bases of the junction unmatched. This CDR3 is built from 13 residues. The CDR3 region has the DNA TGTGCCTGGAGAGGGGGCAGAGGTAAGAGCGCTTTCTTT. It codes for CAWRGGRGKSAFF. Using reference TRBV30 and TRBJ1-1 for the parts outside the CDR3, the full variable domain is SQTIHQWPATLVQPVGSPLSLECTVEGTSNPNLYWYRQAAGRGLQLLFYSVGIGQISSEVPQNLSASRPQDRQFILSSKKLLLSDSGFYLCAWRGGRGKSAFFGQGTRLTVV.

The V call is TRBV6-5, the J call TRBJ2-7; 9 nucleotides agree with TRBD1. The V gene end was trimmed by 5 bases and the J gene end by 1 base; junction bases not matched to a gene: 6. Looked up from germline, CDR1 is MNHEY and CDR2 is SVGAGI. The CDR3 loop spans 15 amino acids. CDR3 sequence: CASSPGGQGSYEQYF. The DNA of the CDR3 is TGTGCCAGCAGTCCGGGGGGACAGGGATCCTACGAGCAGTACTTC.

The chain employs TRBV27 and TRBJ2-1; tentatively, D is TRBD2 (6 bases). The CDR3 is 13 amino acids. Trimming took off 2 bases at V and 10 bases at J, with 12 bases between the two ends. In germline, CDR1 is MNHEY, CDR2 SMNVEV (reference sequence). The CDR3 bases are TGTGCCAGCAGTTTAGCCGGGGGTAGGGAGCAGTTCTTC. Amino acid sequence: CASSLAGGREQFF.

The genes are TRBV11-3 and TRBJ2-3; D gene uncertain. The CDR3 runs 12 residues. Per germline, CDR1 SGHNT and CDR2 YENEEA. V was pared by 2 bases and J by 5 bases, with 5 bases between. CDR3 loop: CASSLSGDTQYF. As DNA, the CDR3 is TGTGCCAGCAGCTTATCCGGAGATACGCAGTATTTT. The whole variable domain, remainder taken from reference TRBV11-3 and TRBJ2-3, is EAGVVQSPRYKIIEKKQPVAFWCNPISGHNTLYWYLQNLGQGPELLIRYENEEAVDDSQLPKDRFSAERLKGVDSTLKIQPAELGDSAVYLCASSLSGDTQYFGPGTRLTVL.

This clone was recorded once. The CDR3 loop reads CASKASGGVDEQYV. The CDR3 nucleotides read TGTGCCAGCAAGGCTAGCGGGGGGGTAGACGAGCAGTACGTC. This sequence joins TRBV6-5 and TRBJ2-7; TRBD2 matches at 12 bases. Germline trimming cut 7 bases from V and 5 bases from J; bases unmatched to any gene: 6. There are 14 residues in the CDR3. The germline gives CDR1 MNHEY, CDR2 SVGAGI.

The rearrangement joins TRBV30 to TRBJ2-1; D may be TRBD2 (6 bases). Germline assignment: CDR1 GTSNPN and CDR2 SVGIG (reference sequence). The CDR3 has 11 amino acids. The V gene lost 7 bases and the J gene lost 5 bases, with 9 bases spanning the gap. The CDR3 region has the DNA TGTGCCTCGGGACTTCACAATGAGCAGTTCTTC. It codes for CASGLHNEQFF.

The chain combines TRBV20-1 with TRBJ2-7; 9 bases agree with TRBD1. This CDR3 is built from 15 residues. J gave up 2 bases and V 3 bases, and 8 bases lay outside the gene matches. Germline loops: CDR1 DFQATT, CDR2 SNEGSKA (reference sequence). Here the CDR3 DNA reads TGCAGTGCTAGTCTGGGGACAGGGAGGACCTACGAGCAGTACGTC. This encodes CSASLGTGRTYEQYV.

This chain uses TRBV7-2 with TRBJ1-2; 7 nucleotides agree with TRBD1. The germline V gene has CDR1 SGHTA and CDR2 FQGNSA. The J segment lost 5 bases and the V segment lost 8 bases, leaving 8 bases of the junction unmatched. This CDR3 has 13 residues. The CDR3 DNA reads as TGTGCCAGCTGCATCGACAGGGAATATGGCTACACCTTC. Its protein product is CASCIDREYGYTF. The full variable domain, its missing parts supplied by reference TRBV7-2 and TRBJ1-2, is GAGVSQSPSNKVTEKGKDVELRCDPISGHTALYWYRQSLGQGLEFLIYFQGNSAPDKSGLPSDRFSAERTGGSVSTLTIQRTQQEDSAVYLCASCIDREYGYTFGSGTRLTVV.

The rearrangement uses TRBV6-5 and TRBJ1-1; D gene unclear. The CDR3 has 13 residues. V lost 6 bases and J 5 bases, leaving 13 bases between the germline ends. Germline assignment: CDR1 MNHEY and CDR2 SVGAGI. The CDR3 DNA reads TGTGCCAGCAGCATCCATACGGGGACTGAAGCTTTCTTT. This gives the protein CASSIHTGTEAFF.

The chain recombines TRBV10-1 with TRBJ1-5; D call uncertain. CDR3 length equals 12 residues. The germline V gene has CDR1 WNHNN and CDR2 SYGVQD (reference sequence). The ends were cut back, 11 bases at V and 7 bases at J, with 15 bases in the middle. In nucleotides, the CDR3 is TGCGCCCCACGGCCTCCCGGGCAGCCCCAGCATTTT. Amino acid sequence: CAPRPPGQPQHF.

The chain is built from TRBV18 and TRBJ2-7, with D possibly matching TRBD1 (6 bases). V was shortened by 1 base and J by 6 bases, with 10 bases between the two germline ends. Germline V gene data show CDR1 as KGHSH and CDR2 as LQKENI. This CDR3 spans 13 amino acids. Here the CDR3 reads CASSPLGQGEQYV. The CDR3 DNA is TGTGCCAGCTCACCACTGGGACAAGGCGAGCAGTACGTC.

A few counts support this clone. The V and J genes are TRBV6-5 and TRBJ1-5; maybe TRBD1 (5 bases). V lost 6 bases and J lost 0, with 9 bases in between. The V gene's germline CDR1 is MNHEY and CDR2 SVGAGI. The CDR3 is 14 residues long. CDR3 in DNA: TGTGCCAGCAGCCCAGGACATAGCAATCAGCCCCAGCATTTT. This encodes CASSPGHSNQPQHF.

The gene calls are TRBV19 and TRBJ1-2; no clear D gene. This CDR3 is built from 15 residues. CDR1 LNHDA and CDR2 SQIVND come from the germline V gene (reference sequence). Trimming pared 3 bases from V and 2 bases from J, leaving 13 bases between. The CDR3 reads CASSINRLFNYGYTF. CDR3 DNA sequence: TGTGCCAGTAGTATTAATCGACTTTTCAACTATGGCTACACCTTC.

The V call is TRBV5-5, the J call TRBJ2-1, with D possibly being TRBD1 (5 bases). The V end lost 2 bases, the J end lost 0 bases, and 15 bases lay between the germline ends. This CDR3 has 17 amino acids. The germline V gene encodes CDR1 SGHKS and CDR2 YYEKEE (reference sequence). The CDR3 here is CASSFSPGFNSYNEQFF. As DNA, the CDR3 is TGTGCCAGCAGCTTTTCCCCAGGGTTTAACTCCTACAATGAGCAGTTCTTC. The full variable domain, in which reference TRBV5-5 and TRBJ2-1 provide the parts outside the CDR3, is DAGVTQSPTHLIKTRGQQVTLRCSPISGHKSVSWYQQVLGQGPQFIFQYYEKEERGRGNFPDRFSARQFPNYSSELNVNALLLGDSALYLCASSFSPGFNSYNEQFFGPGTRLTVL.

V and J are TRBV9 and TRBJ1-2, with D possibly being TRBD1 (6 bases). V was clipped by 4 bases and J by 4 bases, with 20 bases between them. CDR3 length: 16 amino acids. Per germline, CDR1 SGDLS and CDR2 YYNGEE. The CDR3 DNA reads TGTGCCAGCAGCTCTGCAGGGGTTGGATCCCGCTATGGCTACACCTTC. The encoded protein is CASSSAGVGSRYGYTF.

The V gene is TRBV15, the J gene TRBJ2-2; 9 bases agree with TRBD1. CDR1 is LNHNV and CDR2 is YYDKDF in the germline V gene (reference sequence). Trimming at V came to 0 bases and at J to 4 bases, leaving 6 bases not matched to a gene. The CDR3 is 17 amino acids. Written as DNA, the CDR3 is TGTGCCACCAGCAGAGATCTTCCGGACAGGGGCACCGGGGAGCTGTTTTTT. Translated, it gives CATSRDLPDRGTGELFF.

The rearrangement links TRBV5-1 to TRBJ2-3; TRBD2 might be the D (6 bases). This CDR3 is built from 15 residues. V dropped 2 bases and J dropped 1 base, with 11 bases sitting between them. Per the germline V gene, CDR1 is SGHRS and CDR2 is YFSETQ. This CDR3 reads CASSFNGGGTDTQYF. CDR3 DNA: TGCGCCAGCAGCTTCAACGGAGGGGGCACAGATACGCAGTATTTT.